This is a list of T cell receptor beta chains from one sample in a study of blood T cell dynamics during melanoma immunotherapy. TCRdb's table, derived via immunoSEQ multiplex PCR, lists solely in-frame clones and lacks some. The data hold more than 4,500 clones, with 80% observed a single time. The specimen comprised blood, sampled from a patient treated with checkpoint blockade. The receptors here all came from a human donor with melanoma. Both conserved end residues are trimmed from each CDR3. Where a row states a size, it is once, few, many or the class of an expanded clone; other rows omit it.

v_call: TRBV7-9
clone_size: few
j_call: TRBJ1-3
cdr3_aa: ASTRGGQIGNTIY

v_call: TRBV9
clone_size: NA
j_call: TRBJ2-7
cdr3_aa: ASSVEGIPTEEQY

v_call: TRBV7-9
clone_size: NA
j_call: TRBJ2-3
cdr3_aa: ASSPGGGRNTQY

v_call: TRBV6-5
clone_size: NA
j_call: TRBJ2-7
cdr3_aa: ASSSWTSGSYEQY

v_call: TRBV19
clone_size: few
j_call: TRBJ2-3
cdr3_aa: ASSMWSTDTQY

v_call: TRBV5-6
clone_size: NA
j_call: TRBJ2-1
cdr3_aa: ASSLGMGQSSYNEQF

v_call: TRBV5-1
clone_size: NA
j_call: TRBJ1-2
cdr3_aa: ASSLGAGTDGYT

v_call: TRBV7-9
clone_size: NA
j_call: TRBJ2-1
cdr3_aa: ASNRNGLGGNEQF

v_call: TRBV2
clone_size: NA
j_call: TRBJ1-1
cdr3_aa: ASSEALHGRREAF

v_call: TRBV11-2
clone_size: few
j_call: TRBJ2-7
cdr3_aa: ASSFGESYEQY

v_call: TRBV29-1
clone_size: NA
j_call: TRBJ2-5
cdr3_aa: SVADRSGRVAQY

v_call: TRBV7-6
clone_size: NA
j_call: TRBJ1-1
cdr3_aa: ASSFGGLDTEAF

v_call: TRBV11-3
clone_size: NA
j_call: TRBJ2-3
cdr3_aa: ASSFRAPDTQY

v_call: TRBV12-2
clone_size: NA
j_call: TRBJ2-3
cdr3_aa: ASSQPPSDRRY